This T cell receptor beta chain was found in a study of T cell responses to AZD1222 COVID-19 vaccine. The repertoire was sequenced with immunoSEQ multiplex PCR; TCRdb's copy has only in-frame clones and lacks some. In the table there are some 64,000 clones, about 90% of which are singletons. V was cut by 6 bases and J by 1 base, with 9 bases left in between. CDR3 size: 14 residues. In germline, CDR1 is LNHDA, CDR2 SQIVND (reference sequence). The receptor was derived from an adult who received the MenACWY meningococcal vaccine as a control. This specimen was peripheral blood, taken 28 days after the second dose of the MenACWY control vaccine. The gene calls are TRBV19 and TRBJ2-2; D is undetermined. The CDR3 loop reads CASRSLGNTGELFF. In DNA, the CDR3 is TGTGCCAGTAGAAGCTTGGGGAACACCGGGGAGCTGTTTTTT.